This paragraph reports one T cell receptor beta chain. Its target is unknown. The sample is drawn from a study of immune heterogeneity within non-small cell lung tumors. About the research overall: Histology included several squamous cell carcinomas, some ten non-squamous carcinomas and 1 unspecified tumor.

With 3 bases removed from V and 7 bases from J, the gap between germline ends came to 13 bases. The CDR3 has 14 amino acids. Multiplex PCR amplified the TCR beta CDR3 region. Its first round ran for roughly 10 cycles with 32 V and 13 J primers. TCRdb reprocessed the multiplex PCR reads via MiXCR and lists one record per CDR3 protein. The sample carries 1,900 or so distinct CDR3 sequences, 25% to 30% recorded once. The template consisted of bulk tumor genomic DNA, with roughly 0.55 ug used per sample. Surgery yielded several widely spaced biopsies per primary tumor. Patients with untreated, newly diagnosed non-small cell lung cancer underwent curative surgery. General study results and limits: Tumor sites within a patient were found to share identical dominant CDR3 beta clonotypes, and site-unique high-frequency clones were also present.

This sequence was found in a woman in her 50s with non-small cell lung cancer. Sequenced material: lung tumor tissue. The genes are TRBV12-3 or TRBV12-4 and TRBJ2-4; either TRBD1 or TRBD2 may fit D (6 bases each). DNA for the CDR3: TGTGCCAGCAGTTTCCCCGTGGGGGGCAACATTCAGTACTTC. It encodes CASSFPVGGNIQYF.